These 31 T cell receptor beta chains share one sample of origin, sequenced in a study of blood T cell repertoires in COVID-19. The repertoire was sequenced with immunoSEQ multiplex PCR; TCRdb's copy has only in-frame clones and lacks some. Here the sample spans about 260,000 clones, more than 90% being singletons. The sequenced sample was peripheral blood. The origin of the receptors is a person aged 18 to 30 with COVID-19, enrolled during active disease.

This sequence joins TRBV9 and TRBJ2-7, with 7 bases fitting TRBD1. Germline CDR1 reads SGDLS; CDR2 reads YYNGEE. The J segment lost 2 bases and the V segment lost 2 bases, leaving 4 bases of the junction unmatched. The CDR3 is 14 amino acids. CDR3 nucleotide sequence: TGTGCCAGCAGCGTCGGGGACAGTCCCTACGAGCAGTACTTC. This translates into CASSVGDSPYEQYF. The full variable domain, its missing parts supplied by reference TRBV9 and TRBJ2-7, is DSGVTQTPKHLITATGQRVTLRCSPRSGDLSVYWYQQSLDQGLQFLIQYYNGEERAKGNILERFSAQQFPDLHSELNLSSLELGDSALYFCASSVGDSPYEQYFGPGTRLTVT.

The V and J genes are TRBV6-5 and TRBJ2-1; 12 bases match TRBD2. Unmatched junction bases numbered 9, after V lost 4 bases and J lost 8 bases. CDR3 length: 16 residues. Per germline, CDR1 MNHEY and CDR2 SVGAGI. The CDR3 bases are TGTGCCAGCAGTTGGACTAGCGGGGTGGATACGGATGAGCAGTTCTTC. Its protein product is CASSWTSGVDTDEQFF.

This clone turned up a few times. The V and J genes are TRBV27 and TRBJ2-3; D perhaps matches TRBD1 (6 bases). Germline V gene data show CDR1 as MNHEY and CDR2 as SMNVEV (reference sequence). The CDR3 is 15 residues long. Trimming shortened V by 4 bases and J by 4 bases, and 15 bases separated the two germline ends. In DNA form, the CDR3 reads TGTGCCAGCAGTTATGGTGACAGGTCAGCAGATACGCAGTATTTT. This translates into CASSYGDRSADTQYF.

The chain combines TRBV6-5 with TRBJ2-2; 8 bases agree with TRBD2. The germline V gene has CDR1 MNHEY and CDR2 SVGAGI. V was pared by 11 bases and J by 6 bases, with 5 bases of the junction left unmatched. The CDR3 has 12 amino acids. CDR3 coding DNA: TGTGCCTCGGGGGGGCAGGCCGGGGAGCTGTTTTTT. Translated, it gives CASGGQAGELFF.

This chain joins TRBV4-2 and TRBJ2-1; D possibly corresponds to TRBD2 (6 bases). This CDR3 has 14 residues. Trimming took off 3 bases at V and 6 bases at J, with 12 bases between the two ends. Germline-derived CDR1 and CDR2 are LGHNA and YNFKEQ. This chain's CDR3 is CASSQPLGGNEQFF. CDR3 nucleotide sequence: TGTGCCAGCAGCCAGCCTCTGGGGGGCAATGAGCAGTTCTTC.

The chain recombines TRBV19 with TRBJ1-5, with D maybe TRBD1 (6 bases). The CDR3 spans 14 residues. Deletions cut 7 bases from V and 2 bases from J, with 12 bases between. Germline CDR1 reads LNHDA; CDR2 reads SQIVND (reference sequence). In DNA form, the CDR3 reads TGTGCCAGTACCCTGACAGGCGGCAATCAGCCCCAGCATTTT. This encodes CASTLTGGNQPQHF.

This sequence joins TRBV4-1 and TRBJ2-2; D ambiguous. This CDR3 has 15 amino acids. V lost 1 base and J 5 bases, leaving 11 bases between the germline ends. Germline CDR1 MGHRA, CDR2 YSYEKL. The CDR3 reads CASSQAGHLTGELFF. The CDR3 DNA follows: TGCGCCAGCAGCCAAGCAGGCCACCTAACCGGGGAGCTGTTTTTT.

This chain uses TRBV20-1 with TRBJ2-1; TRBD2 matches 8 bases. Trimming took 3 bases from V and 8 from J; bases not matched to a gene: 6. Germline lookup yields CDR1 DFQATT and CDR2 SNEGSKA (reference sequence). This CDR3 spans 13 amino acids. The chain's CDR3 is CSASLAGTYEQFF. CDR3 bases: TGCAGTGCTAGTTTAGCGGGAACGTATGAGCAGTTCTTC.

The chain employs TRBV27 and TRBJ2-7; perhaps TRBD2 as D (5 bases). The CDR3 runs 16 residues. V was trimmed by 6 bases and J by 3 bases, leaving 21 bases between them. Germline-derived CDR1 and CDR2 are MNHEY and SMNVEV (reference sequence). The CDR3 DNA reads as TGTGCCAGCAGCCTATATAGCGAGACCTTTTACTACGAGCAGTACTTC. Its protein product is CASSLYSETFYYEQYF.

The chain employs TRBV7-2 and TRBJ1-2; tentative D call: TRBD1 (6 bases). This CDR3 region has 15 residues. Germline assignment: CDR1 SGHTA and CDR2 FQGNSA. Deletions cut 5 bases from V and 2 bases from J, with 15 bases between. The CDR3 nucleotides are TGTGCCAGCAGCATCTACAGGGTTGGAAACTATGGCTACACCTTC. It codes for CASSIYRVGNYGYTF.

The rearrangement joins TRBV19 to TRBJ2-7, with D possibly being TRBD1 (6 bases). Trimming shortened V by 5 bases and J by 0 bases, and 17 bases separated the two germline ends. CDR3 length equals 16 residues. Per germline, CDR1 LNHDA and CDR2 SQIVND (reference sequence). The CDR3 bases are TGTGCCAGTAGTGGCCCGGGGACACTTTCCTCCTACGAGCAGTACTTC. Translation: CASSGPGTLSSYEQYF.

The chain is built from TRBV24-1 and TRBJ1-5; 10 nucleotides agree with TRBD1. With V trimmed by 4 bases and J by 6 bases, 8 bases remained unmatched. The CDR3 is 16 amino acids. CDR1 is KGHDR, CDR2 SFDVKD, per germline. CDR3 amino acids: CATSETGTGASQPQHF. The CDR3 DNA sequence: TGTGCCACCAGTGAAACCGGGACAGGGGCCAGTCAGCCCCAGCATTTT.

This CDR3 reads CASSWGTGDHGYTF. The CDR3 DNA sequence: TGTGCCAGCAGCTGGGGAACAGGGGATCATGGCTACACCTTC. The rearrangement joins TRBV5-4 to TRBJ1-2; 7 nucleotides line up with TRBD1. The junction had 8 bases not matched to a gene; V was cut back by 3 bases and J by 6 bases. This CDR3 is built from 14 residues. Germline CDR1 and CDR2: SGHNT and YYREEE (reference sequence).

This chain joins TRBV2 and TRBJ2-3; TRBD2 might be the D (5 bases). In germline, CDR1 is SNHLY, CDR2 FYNNEI. There are 15 residues in the CDR3. Trimming removed 4 bases from V and 2 bases from J, with 13 bases in between. This chain's CDR3 is CASSASGGFTDTQYF. CDR3 sequence (DNA): TGTGCCAGCAGTGCCAGCGGTGGATTCACAGATACGCAGTATTTT. Complete variable domain (other parts from reference TRBV2 and TRBJ2-3): EPEVTQTPSHQVTQMGQEVILRCVPISNHLYFYWYRQILGQKVEFLVSFYNNEISEKSEIFDDQFSVERPDGSNFTLKIRSTKLEDSAMYFCASSASGGFTDTQYFGPGTRLTVL.

The V call is TRBV5-5, the J call TRBJ2-3; unclear D gene. V shed 1 base and J shed 0 bases, with 9 bases lying between them. The CDR3 consists of 15 residues. From germline, CDR1 is SGHKS and CDR2 YYEKEE (reference sequence). The CDR3 coding sequence is TGTGCCAGCAGCTTGATTGCGACTAGCACAGATACGCAGTATTTT. As protein: CASSLIATSTDTQYF. Based on the CDR3 plus reference TRBV5-5 and TRBJ2-3, the full variable domain is DAGVTQSPTHLIKTRGQQVTLRCSPISGHKSVSWYQQVLGQGPQFIFQYYEKEERGRGNFPDRFSARQFPNYSSELNVNALLLGDSALYLCASSLIATSTDTQYFGPGTRLTVL.

V and J are TRBV2 and TRBJ1-2; possible D gene TRBD1, 5 bases. Trimming left V 6 bases short and J 4 bases short, with 9 bases between. CDR1 SNHLY and CDR2 FYNNEI come from the germline V gene. CDR3 length equals 12 residues. The DNA of the CDR3 is TGTGCCAGCAGGACGGACACCTATGGCTACACCTTC. It specifies CASRTDTYGYTF.

The V gene is TRBV6-5, the J gene TRBJ2-7, with D possibly matching TRBD1 (5 bases). V was trimmed by 1 base and J by 6 bases, leaving 16 bases between them. This CDR3 is 15 amino acids long. Germline V gene lookup returns CDR1 MNHEY and CDR2 SVGAGI. DNA for the CDR3: TGTGCCAGCAGTTACTGGGGCGGTCAGGGTCTCGAGCAGTACTTC. It translates to CASSYWGGQGLEQYF.

The chain employs TRBV23-1 and TRBJ2-5; tentative D call: TRBD1 (7 bases). TRBV23-1 has ORF status, its function being uncertain. This CDR3 has 14 amino acids. The ends were cut back, 7 bases at V and 8 bases at J, with 20 bases in the middle. CDR3 sequence: CASNPPGGMRTQYF. CDR3 DNA sequence: TGCGCCAGCAATCCCCCAGGGGGGATGAGAACCCAGTACTTC.

Details on this clone: Sequence at one end of the junction differs from germline and may be a read error. The chain uses TRBV4-1 and TRBJ2-7, with a possible D match to TRBD1 (6 bases). The CDR3 length is 13 residues. Germline CDR1 MGHRA, CDR2 YSYEKL. The CDR3 here is CASSEDRTYEQYF. Written as DNA, the CDR3 is TGCGCCAGCAGCGAAGACAGGACCTACGAGCAGTACTTC.

Of note for this clone: Germline and junction disagree at one end, which may indicate a read error. The chain is built from TRBV18 and TRBJ2-3, with TRBD2 identical over 12 bases. The V gene's germline CDR1 is KGHSH and CDR2 LQKENI. This CDR3 contains 18 residues. The CDR3 here is CASSPLLAGGFDTDTQYF. The CDR3 bases are TGTGCCAGCTCTCCACTACTAGCGGGAGGCTTCGACACAGATACGCAGTATTTT. Together with reference TRBV18 and TRBJ2-3, the CDR3 gives the full variable domain: NAGVMQNPRHLVRRRGQEARLRCSPMKGHSHVYWYRQLPEEGLKFMVYLQKENIIDESGMPKERFSAEFPKEGPSILRIQQVVRGDSAAYFCASSPLLAGGFDTDTQYFGPGTRLTVL.

The chain couples TRBV29-1 to TRBJ1-2, with TRBD1 as a possible D gene (6 bases). The CDR3 is 14 residues long. V lost 3 bases and J 4 bases, leaving 15 bases between the germline ends. Per the germline V gene, CDR1 is SQVTM and CDR2 is ANQGSEA. This CDR3 reads CSVDLGATLYGYTF. In nucleotides, the CDR3 is TGCAGCGTTGATTTGGGGGCGACCCTCTATGGCTACACCTTC.

The chain joins TRBV12-3 or TRBV12-4 to TRBJ2-5; 7 nucleotides match TRBD2. CDR3 length: 13 residues. The junction had 3 bases not matched to a gene; V was cut back by 3 bases and J by 5 bases. The CDR3 region is CASSFLGGETQYF. The CDR3 coding sequence is TGTGCCAGCAGTTTTCTGGGGGGGGAGACCCAGTACTTC.

This chain uses TRBV27 with TRBJ2-7, with 10 nucleotides matching TRBD1. V dropped 5 bases and J dropped 5; count of bases not matched to a gene: 6. CDR3 length: 14 amino acids. The V gene's germline CDR1 is MNHEY and CDR2 SMNVEV (reference sequence). Written as DNA, the CDR3 is TGTGCCAGCAGTATCCGGGACAGGGGCCACGAGCAGTACTTC. This gives the protein CASSIRDRGHEQYF.

The chain carries TRBV4-1 and TRBJ1-6; 7 bases map to TRBD1. After removal of 2 bases from V and 8 bases from J, the junction contained 12 bases not matched to a gene. The CDR3 is 17 residues long. In germline, CDR1 is MGHRA, CDR2 YSYEKL. CDR3 coding DNA: TGCGCCAGCAGCCAACCTGGACAGGACTCCTTCTATTCACCCCTCCACTTT. It encodes CASSQPGQDSFYSPLHF.

The gene calls are TRBV13 and TRBJ2-5; a possible D gene is TRBD2 (5 bases). The ends were cut back, 6 bases at V and 5 bases at J, with 10 bases in the middle. The CDR3 has 12 residues. Germline V lookup: CDR1 PRHDT, CDR2 FYEKMQ (reference sequence). The chain's CDR3 is CASREAGETQYF. The CDR3 region has the DNA TGTGCCAGCAGGGAGGCCGGGGAGACCCAGTACTTC.

This clone was picked up one time. The chain recombines TRBV25-1 with TRBJ2-2; TRBD2 matches 7 bases. V lost 0 bases, J lost 0 bases, and 7 bases stayed unmatched. The germline V gene has CDR1 MGHDK and CDR2 SYGVNS. This CDR3 has 18 residues. The CDR3 DNA reads TGTGCCAGCAGTGAATATGGGGACTACCACGCGAACACCGGGGAGCTGTTTTTT. As protein: CASSEYGDYHANTGELFF.

The rearrangement links TRBV18 to TRBJ2-3; TRBD2 matches 10 bases. Germline V gives CDR1 KGHSH, CDR2 LQKENI. The CDR3 runs to 14 residues. The J segment lost 1 base and the V segment lost 8 bases, leaving 3 bases of the junction unmatched. In DNA form, the CDR3 reads TGTGCCAGCCGGACTAGCGGACGCACAGATACGCAGTATTTT. This sequence encodes CASRTSGRTDTQYF. Based on the CDR3 plus reference TRBV18 and TRBJ2-3, the full variable domain is NAGVMQNPRHLVRRRGQEARLRCSPMKGHSHVYWYRQLPEEGLKFMVYLQKENIIDESGMPKERFSAEFPKEGPSILRIQQVVRGDSAAYFCASRTSGRTDTQYFGPGTRLTVL.

This chain links TRBV9 with TRBJ2-7; 11 positions match TRBD2. Losses at the gene ends were 4 bases for V and 2 bases for J; bases not matched to a gene: 5. The germline V gene has CDR1 SGDLS and CDR2 YYNGEE. This CDR3 comprises 15 residues. In DNA form, the CDR3 reads TGTGCCAGCAGCCTGGGACTAGCGGAGCCCTACGAGCAGTACTTC. Translation: CASSLGLAEPYEQYF.

This chain links TRBV5-6 with TRBJ1-5; no firm D call. V was cut by 0 bases and J by 6 bases, with 13 bases left in between. The CDR3 loop spans 15 amino acids. CDR1 and CDR2 (germline): SGHDT, YYEEEE. This CDR3 reads CASSLDGKTSQPQHF. CDR3 in DNA: TGTGCCAGCAGCTTGGACGGAAAAACTAGTCAGCCCCAGCATTTT.

The chain is built from TRBV15 and TRBJ2-1; the match to TRBD2 covers 12 bases. J was trimmed by 7 bases and V by 0 bases; bases with no gene match: 4. The germline V gene encodes CDR1 LNHNV and CDR2 YYDKDF (reference sequence). The CDR3 length is 16 residues. CDR3 coding DNA: TGTGCCACCAGCAGAGATTTGCTAGCGGGAGGGAATGAGCAGTTCTTC. Its protein product is CATSRDLLAGGNEQFF.

This sequence joins TRBV4-3 and TRBJ1-6, with TRBD1 as a possible D gene (6 bases). V shed 1 base and J shed 6 bases, with 10 bases lying between them. The CDR3 extends over 15 amino acids. From germline, CDR1 is LGHNA and CDR2 YSLEER. In DNA form, the CDR3 reads TGCGCCAGCAGCCAAGGGACAGTGGGTAATTCACCCCTCCACTTT. It translates to CASSQGTVGNSPLHF.